This is a list of T cell receptor beta chains from one sample in a study of siplizumab effects on memory and regulatory T cells. TCRdb's copy holds only in-frame clones and misses some; the assay was immunoSEQ multiplex PCR. The table lists about 98,000 clones, approximately 90% of them singletons, with about 1.1% in the top ten. Sequenced material: CD4+ T cells sorted from blood. All receptors come from a human donor in good health. CDR3s include the opening cysteine and the closing phenylalanine or tryptophan.

>TRBJ1-1|TRBV9
CASSAAGSLASGAFF
>TRBJ1-1|TRBV7-3
CASRASANTEAFF
>TRBJ2-2|TRBV19
CASLGGRTGELFF
>TRBJ1-1|TRBV9
CASSARDRTEAFF
>TRBJ1-4|TRBV25-1
CASRDHRGTGEKLFF
>TRBJ2-2|TRBV7-3
CASSSALATGELFF
>TRBJ2-3|TRBV5-8
CASPTSGRFTDTQYF
>TRBJ2-5|TRBV11-2
CASSLELAGGDAETQYF
>TRBJ2-7|TRBV4-1
CASSQTGPQYF
>TRBJ1-5|TRBV27
CASSFGGKQGMGNQPQHF
>TRBJ2-3|TRBV28
CASSSSLAGGGDTQYF
>TRBJ2-5|TRBV27
CASSTRDRGRKETQYF
>TRBJ2-1|TRBV7-6
CASSHGAAYNEQFF
>TRBJ1-3|TRBV5-1
CASSLDRSGNTIYF
>TRBJ1-1|TRBV30
CAWSVGPMNTEAFF
>TRBJ2-3|TRBV6-5
CASPAGITDTQYF
>TRBJ2-5|TRBV15
CATSRDRRAETQYF
>TRBJ1-2|TRBV29-1
CSVENGPANNYGYTF
>TRBJ1-1|TRBV14
CASSPGAGAEAFF
>TRBJ1-2|TRBV19
CASSTHRGKGGYTF
>TRBJ2-4|TRBV29-1
CSFRVRDIQYF
>TRBJ2-5|TRBV7-9
CASSKQGGTQYF
>TRBJ2-2|TRBV5-1
CASTSSGELFF
>TRBJ1-2|TRBV11-2
CASSRSFGGYEGYTF
>TRBJ1-1|TRBV5-6
CASSYGVGFTNTEAFF
>TRBJ2-1|TRBV6-1
CAIQGSWSSYNEQFF
>TRBJ2-1|TRBV15
CATSRDIRKGTGDDNEQFF
>TRBJ2-1|TRBV30
CAWAIDRGHEQFF
>TRBJ1-1|TRBV6-1
CASGETGLNTEAFF
>TRBJ1-1|TRBV5-6
CASSPRGRSMNTEAFF
>TRBJ1-1|TRBV10-3
CAIRPGQMNTEAFF
>TRBJ1-1|TRBV2
CASRRGGTEAFF
>TRBJ2-3|TRBV18
CASSPLGTGGKDTQYF
>TRBJ2-1|TRBV27
CASSRLAPSEQFF
>TRBJ2-3|TRBV28
CASSLSYTATQYF
>TRBJ1-1|TRBV28
CASVLGTNTEAFF
>TRBJ2-7|TRBV4-1
CASSHEMGLALNEQYF
>TRBJ2-7|TRBV28
CASSTTGSGMAYEQYF
>TRBJ1-5|TRBV5-1
CASSLGGPDSNQPQHF
>TRBJ2-2|TRBV29-1
CSVSRGNTGELFF
>TRBJ1-4|TRBV29-1
CSVSRDPTNEKLFF
>TRBJ1-4|TRBV2
CASRGQGIEKLFF
>TRBJ2-7|TRBV6-5
CASSYPGQAYYEQYF
>TRBJ1-5|TRBV2
CASSEGFNQPQHF
>TRBJ2-1|TRBV6-5
CASREGLAGGEQFF
>TRBJ1-2|TRBV19
CASSIAGYGYTF
>TRBJ1-1|TRBV19
CASSIWRNTEAFF